These 5 T cell receptor beta chains were all obtained from the same sample, sequenced in a study of CD8 T cells in Susac syndrome. Reverse transcription of about 0.5 to 1 ug RNA was carried out with random hexamers. TCRdb reprocessed the immunoSEQ multiplex PCR reads via MiXCR and lists one record per CDR3 protein. The sample records 77,000 or so distinct CDR3 sequences, under 95% being singletons. Sequencing was done on a sample of CD4+ T cells from PBMCs. The receptors originated from a human donor with Susac syndrome.

The chain has TRBV6-1 and TRBJ2-4; D unclear. V was clipped by 3 bases and J by 5 bases, with 8 bases between them. The CDR3 contains 13 residues. Germline CDR1 and CDR2: MNHNS and SASEGT. The CDR3 is CASSEARENIQYF. In nucleotides, the CDR3 is TGTGCCAGCAGTGAGGCAAGAGAAAACATTCAGTACTTC.

The V call is TRBV10-3, the J call TRBJ2-1, with 10 bases fitting TRBD2. After removal of 6 bases from V and 0 bases from J, the junction contained 8 bases not matched to a gene. CDR1 ENHRY and CDR2 SYGVKD come from the germline V gene. The CDR3 totals 17 residues. For the CDR3, the DNA is TGTGCCATCAGCCCTAGCGGGGGATACCTCTCCTACAATGAGCAGTTCTTC. The encoded protein is CAISPSGGYLSYNEQFF.

The gene calls are TRBV29-1 and TRBJ1-2, with TRBD1 matching over 9 bases. The V and J ends lost 7 bases and 8 bases, in that order; junction bases with no gene match: 5. The CDR3 covers 11 residues. The germline V gene encodes CDR1 SQVTM and CDR2 ANQGSEA. The CDR3 region is CSGKTGGGYTF. In nucleotides, the CDR3 is TGCAGCGGGAAAACAGGGGGCGGCTACACCTTC.

The chain couples TRBV13 to TRBJ1-1; 10 bases agree with TRBD1. V shed 5 bases, J shed 5 bases, and the junction held 8 bases outside the gene matches. The CDR3 runs to 15 residues. CDR1 and CDR2 from the germline V gene are PRHDT and FYEKMQ (reference sequence). CDR3 nucleotides: TGTGCCAGCAGCATAGACAGGGGGCTTAGGACTGAAGCTTTCTTT. It encodes CASSIDRGLRTEAFF.

This clonotype was observed a single time. The gene calls are TRBV12-3 or TRBV12-4 and TRBJ1-5, with a weak D call TRBD1 (5 bases). This CDR3 has 14 amino acids. Trimming shortened V by 10 bases and J by 0 bases, and 13 bases separated the two germline ends. The CDR3 DNA is TGTGCCACTACAGGAATTAATAGCAATCAGCCCCAGCATTTT. This sequence encodes CATTGINSNQPQHF.